The present entry profiles one T cell receptor beta chain with its context. The antigen is undetermined. Generated by immunoSEQ multiplex PCR, the TCRdb table keeps only in-frame clones and is missing some. The sample consists of around 2,000,000 clones, roughly 94% of them appearing once. This sample was taken from a study of shared clonotypes between healthy human individuals. Findings and caveats of the study: The generation probabilities recorded for non-shared clonotypes fell below those of clonotypes shared by all four donors. At large depth, rarefaction still showed sorted-subset sequencing to be incomplete. As a rule, naive subsets had a larger estimated richness than memory subsets.

CD8 cells classed as naive were CD45RO-negative and positively selected for CCR7, excluding terminally differentiated effector memory CD45RA+ cells. The CDR3 totals 13 residues. From germline, CDR1 is SQVTM and CDR2 ANQGSEA. The V and J ends lost 3 bases and 3 bases respectively, with 10 bases between them. The chain couples TRBV29-1 to TRBJ2-3; no reliable D call. The sequenced sample was naive CD8+ T cells sorted from blood. The sequence derives from a young man in good health. The CDR3 sequence is CSVDLGSTDTQYF. The CDR3 DNA reads as TGCAGCGTTGACCTTGGGTCGACAGATACGCAGTATTTT.